The 25 T cell receptor beta chains in this list originate from one sample, sequenced in a study of T cells in Graves' hyperthyroidism and ophthalmopathy. The source material, RNA transcripts, was used to amplify TCR beta CDR3 regions. First-round RT-PCR of the TCR CDR3 relied on the HTBI primer set. TCRdb used MiXCR to reprocess the multiplex PCR reads, holding one entry per CDR3 protein. The repertoire holds around 350,000 distinct CDR3 sequences, roughly 13% seen once, with around 9.2% in the top ten. Sequencing was done on a sample of blood. Receptors were obtained from a young woman with Graves' hyperthyroidism.

The V and J genes are TRBV5-1 and TRBJ2-7; D remains unclear. The V gene lost 3 bases and the J gene lost 4 bases, with 11 bases spanning the gap. Germline assignment: CDR1 SGHRS and CDR2 YFSETQ. The CDR3 is 13 amino acids. Written as DNA, the CDR3 is TGCGCCAGCAGCTCCCCCCTATCGTACGAGCAGTACTTC. This translates into CASSSPLSYEQYF.

Ten or more counts support this clonotype. The chain links TRBV7-9 to TRBJ2-7; tentatively, D is TRBD2 (5 bases). This CDR3 comprises 17 residues. The V end was cut by 5 bases, the J end by 2 bases, with 22 bases between. Germline V CDR1 and CDR2: SEHNR, FQNEAQ (reference sequence). The DNA for the CDR3 is TGTGCCAGCAGCCCACCGTCAATCGGACTTCGGACCTACGAGCAGTACTTC. It translates to CASSPPSIGLRTYEQYF.

The chain links TRBV5-5 to TRBJ2-1; the D gene is possibly TRBD1 (5 bases). V was cut by 8 bases and J by 6 bases, with 18 bases left in between. Germline-derived CDR1 and CDR2 are SGHKS and YYEKEE (reference sequence). The CDR3 is made up of 14 amino acids. The CDR3 reads CASTTASLVNEQFF. In nucleotides, the CDR3 is TGTGCCAGTACGACAGCTTCTCTCGTCAATGAGCAGTTCTTC.

This clonotype came up many times. The chain links TRBV7-2 to TRBJ2-1; TRBD2 aligns across 7 bases. This CDR3 contains 17 residues. The J segment lost 3 bases and the V segment lost 2 bases, leaving 10 bases of the junction unmatched. Germline V gives CDR1 SGHTA, CDR2 FQGNSA. The CDR3 spells CASSLRPGGTGYNEQFF. For the CDR3, the DNA is TGTGCCAGCAGCTTAAGGCCCGGGGGGACCGGCTACAATGAGCAGTTCTTC.

This clonotype was detected a few times. The chain couples TRBV28 to TRBJ2-7; 12 positions agree with TRBD1. The V segment lost 2 bases and the J segment 6 bases; nucleotides outside the gene matches: 2. Germline CDR1 MDHEN, CDR2 SYDVKM. The CDR3 runs to 14 residues. The CDR3 protein is CASSLGTGGLEQYF. CDR3 nucleotides: TGTGCCAGCAGTTTAGGGACAGGGGGCCTCGAGCAGTACTTC.

This clonotype appeared many times. This rearrangement joins TRBV5-5 to TRBJ2-1; unclear D gene. CDR3 size: 14 residues. V was trimmed by 1 base and J by 5 bases, leaving 10 bases between them. Germline loops: CDR1 SGHKS, CDR2 YYEKEE (reference sequence). The CDR3 DNA follows: TGTGCCAGCAGCTTGTCTCCCGGCAACAATGAGCAGTTCTTC. Protein: CASSLSPGNNEQFF.

This clonotype was detected ten times or more. The chain uses TRBV11-3 and TRBJ2-3; no clear D gene. V lost 5 bases, J lost 6 bases, and 12 bases lay in between. The CDR3 loop spans 13 amino acids. Germline V CDR1 and CDR2: SGHNT, YENEEA. The CDR3 here is CASSTPSVDTQYF. In DNA form, the CDR3 reads TGTGCCAGCAGCACCCCCTCAGTGGATACGCAGTATTTT.

This clonotype was counted ten times or more. The gene calls are TRBV12-3 or TRBV12-4 and TRBJ2-3, with D unresolved. V was pared by 7 bases and J by 7 bases, with 12 bases between. CDR3 length: 12 residues. CDR3 protein: CASTLTPYTQYF. The DNA for the CDR3 is TGTGCCAGCACCCTGACCCCCTATACGCAGTATTTT.

This clonotype has a count of ten or more. The chain joins TRBV28 to TRBJ2-3; D remains ambiguous. The CDR3 has 15 residues. CDR1 is MDHEN and CDR2 is SYDVKM in the germline V gene. Trimming removed 5 bases at V and 0 bases at J, with 12 bases between. The CDR3 DNA reads as TGTGCCAGCAGTCCTTCAGGAACTAGCACAGATACGCAGTATTTT. As protein: CASSPSGTSTDTQYF.

Notes on this clonotype: A much larger clone lies one base from this, so it may be a read error. The V and J genes are TRBV28 and TRBJ2-1, with 10 bases that match TRBD1. The CDR3 spans 17 residues. CDR1 is MDHEN and CDR2 is SYDVKM in the germline V gene. The DNA for the CDR3 is TGTGCCAGCAGTTACCGGGACAGGGGTAGTTCCTACAATGAGCGGTTCTTC. This gives the protein CASSYRDRGSSYNERFF.

This clonotype was observed many times. This chain uses TRBV6-2 or TRBV6-3 with TRBJ2-3, with 12 positions matching TRBD2. CDR3 size: 17 residues. The junction had 4 bases not matched to a gene; V was cut back by 1 base and J by 2 bases. Germline V gene data show CDR1 as MNHEY and CDR2 as SVGEGT. CDR3 amino acids: CASSYLRTSGTTDTQYF. CDR3 coding DNA: TGTGCCAGCAGTTACTTACGGACTAGCGGGACCACAGATACGCAGTATTTT.

This clonotype was counted ten times or more. The chain recombines TRBV19 with TRBJ1-2, with 9 bases identical to TRBD1. The CDR3 is 16 residues long. CDR1 is LNHDA, CDR2 SQIVND, per germline (reference sequence). The V segment lost 5 bases and the J segment 5 bases; nucleotides outside the gene matches: 12. DNA of the CDR3: TGTGCCAGTAGTGCCACCGGGACAGGGAACATGTATGGCTACACCTTC. Protein product: CASSATGTGNMYGYTF.

In its sample, this clonotype was seen many times. V and J are TRBV19 and TRBJ1-5; 10 bases match TRBD1. V shed 6 bases, J shed 0 bases, and the junction held 11 bases outside the gene matches. CDR1 is LNHDA, CDR2 SQIVND, per germline (reference sequence). This CDR3 is 18 amino acids long. CDR3 loop: CASSLDRGTWDSNQPQHF. CDR3 nucleotides: TGTGCCAGTAGCCTGGACAGGGGGACATGGGATAGCAATCAGCCCCAGCATTTT.

This clonotype came up many times. The chain combines TRBV4-3 with TRBJ1-2; the D gene is possibly TRBD1 (5 bases). The length of the CDR3 is 13 residues. Between the trimmed V and J ends, which lost 0 bases and 8 bases, there was a span of 10 bases. Germline-derived CDR1 and CDR2 are LGHNA and YSLEER. The CDR3 DNA follows: TGCGCCAGCAGCCAAGAGAGGGGATCCGGCTACACCTTC. Amino acid sequence: CASSQERGSGYTF.

This clonotype was counted a few times. V is TRBV5-1 and J is TRBJ2-7, with 7 bases matching TRBD2. Trimming removed 4 bases from V and 4 bases from J; junction bases left unmatched: 2. The germline CDR1 and CDR2 sequences are SGHRS and YFSETQ. The length of the CDR3 is 12 residues. The CDR3 region is CASSSGVYEQYF. CDR3 sequence (DNA): TGCGCCAGCAGCAGCGGGGTGTACGAGCAGTACTTC.

This clonotype appeared many times. This chain links TRBV20-1 with TRBJ2-2, with no clear D. V lost 5 bases and J lost 2, with 9 bases in between. This CDR3 has 13 amino acids. CDR1 is DFQATT and CDR2 is SNEGSKA in the germline V gene (reference sequence). The CDR3 spells CSADDRNTGELFF. The CDR3 nucleotides are TGCAGTGCTGATGACCGTAACACCGGGGAGCTGTTTTTT.

This clonotype was detected many times. The chain links TRBV3-1 to TRBJ2-7; possibly TRBD2 for D (5 bases). CDR1 LGHDT and CDR2 YNNKEL come from the germline V gene (reference sequence). Between the trimmed V and J ends, which lost 4 bases and 4 bases, there was a span of 11 bases. The CDR3 is 13 amino acids. CDR3 sequence reads: CASSPGNGYEQYF. CDR3 coding DNA: TGTGCCAGCAGCCCCGGGAACGGTTACGAGCAGTACTTC.

The chain recombines TRBV7-2 with TRBJ2-2, with 11 bases identical to TRBD1. Germline CDR1 SGHTA, CDR2 FQGNSA. V was clipped by 10 bases and J by 4 bases; unmatched bases: 11. CDR3 length: 16 residues. CDR3 sequence reads: CANSATGTGGTGELFF. As DNA, the CDR3 is TGTGCCAATAGCGCTACAGGGACAGGGGGCACCGGGGAGCTGTTTTTT.

The chain has TRBV2 and TRBJ2-3; D uncertain. CDR3 length: 14 amino acids. Trimming removed 6 bases from V and 14 bases from J, with 24 bases in between. Germline CDR1 reads SNHLY; CDR2 reads FYNNEI. The CDR3 region has the DNA TGTGCCAGCAGCTCCCCGAGGAGTAGTAGAGCTACGTATTTT. Encoded protein: CASSSPRSSRATYF.

This chain uses TRBV7-2 with TRBJ1-1; weak D call: TRBD1 (5 bases). The ends were cut back, 9 bases at V and 0 bases at J, with 11 bases in the middle. The CDR3 totals 13 residues. CDR1 and CDR2 (germline): SGHTA, FQGNSA. The CDR3, as DNA: TGTGCCAGTAAGGGACGAGTGAACACTGAAGCTTTCTTT. Translating gives CASKGRVNTEAFF.

This clonotype was found many times. The chain is built from TRBV19 and TRBJ1-5; D may be TRBD1 (5 bases). This CDR3 spans 15 amino acids. The germline V and J ends were trimmed by 9 bases and 3 bases, with 18 bases remaining between them. CDR1 LNHDA and CDR2 SQIVND come from the germline V gene (reference sequence). The CDR3 loop reads CASKTGWGDNQPQHF. The CDR3 DNA follows: TGTGCCAGCAAAACGGGCTGGGGGGACAATCAGCCCCAGCATTTT.

This clonotype was recorded at least ten times. The rearrangement joins TRBV29-1 to TRBJ2-6; tentative D call: TRBD2 (6 bases). Germline V gene sequence: CDR1 SQVTM, CDR2 ANQGSEA. Trimming shortened V by 4 bases and J by 4 bases, and 14 bases separated the two germline ends. The CDR3 totals 15 residues. CDR3 bases: TGCAGCGTTGCAGAGGGGAGGTGGGGGGCCAACGTCCTGACTTTC. Its protein product is CSVAEGRWGANVLTF.

CDR3 sequence reads: CASKGLAMAGELFF. Here the CDR3 DNA reads TGTGCCAGTAAGGGTCTAGCGATGGCCGGGGAGCTGTTTTTT. The chain is built from TRBV19 and TRBJ2-2; D is possibly TRBD2 (6 bases). The CDR3 runs to 14 residues. The germline gives CDR1 LNHDA, CDR2 SQIVND (reference sequence). Trimming left V 7 bases short and J 6 bases short, with 15 bases between.

This clonotype was seen many times. An end of the junction does not agree with germline; a read error may underlie this. V usage is TRBV6-1 and J usage is TRBJ1-6; D gene unclear. The CDR3 runs 17 residues. Germline CDR1 and CDR2: MNHNS and SASEGT. Written as DNA, the CDR3 is TGTGCCAGCAGTGATTTCGCCGGGAGGACCCAGAATTCACCCCCCCACTTT. The encoded protein is CASSDFAGRTQNSPPHF.

This clonotype was found many times. This rearrangement joins TRBV14 to TRBJ1-1; no firm D call. The CDR3 sequence is 13 residues long. The V end lost 3 bases, the J end lost 3 bases, and 8 bases lay between the germline ends. The V gene's germline CDR1 is SGHDN and CDR2 FVKESK. DNA for the CDR3: TGTGCCAGCAGCCAGTTGGAGGACACTGAAGCTTTCTTT. It translates to CASSQLEDTEAFF.